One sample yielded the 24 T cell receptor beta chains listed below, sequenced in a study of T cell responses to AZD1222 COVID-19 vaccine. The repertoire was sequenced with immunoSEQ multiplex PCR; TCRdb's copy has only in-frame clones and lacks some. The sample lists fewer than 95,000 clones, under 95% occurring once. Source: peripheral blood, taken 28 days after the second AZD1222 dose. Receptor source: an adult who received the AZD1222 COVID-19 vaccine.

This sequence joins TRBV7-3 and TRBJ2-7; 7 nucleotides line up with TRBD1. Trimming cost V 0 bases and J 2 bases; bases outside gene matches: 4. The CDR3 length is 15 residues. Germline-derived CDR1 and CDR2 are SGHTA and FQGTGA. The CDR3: CASSLTSGGPYEQYF. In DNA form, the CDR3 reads TGTGCCAGCAGCTTAACGTCAGGGGGACCCTACGAGCAGTACTTC.

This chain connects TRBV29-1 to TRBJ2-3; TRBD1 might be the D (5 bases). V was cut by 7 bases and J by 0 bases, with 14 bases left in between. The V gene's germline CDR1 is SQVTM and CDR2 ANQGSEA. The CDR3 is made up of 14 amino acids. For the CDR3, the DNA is TGCAGCGCCGAAGGCAGGACAAGCACAGATACGCAGTATTTT. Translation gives CSAEGRTSTDTQYF.

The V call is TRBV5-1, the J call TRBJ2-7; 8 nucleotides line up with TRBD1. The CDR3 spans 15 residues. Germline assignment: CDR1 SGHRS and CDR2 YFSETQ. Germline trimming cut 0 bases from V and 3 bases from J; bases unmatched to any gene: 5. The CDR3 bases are TGCGCCAGCAGCTTGGAAGGGACAGGAGACTACGAGCAGTACTTC. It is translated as CASSLEGTGDYEQYF.

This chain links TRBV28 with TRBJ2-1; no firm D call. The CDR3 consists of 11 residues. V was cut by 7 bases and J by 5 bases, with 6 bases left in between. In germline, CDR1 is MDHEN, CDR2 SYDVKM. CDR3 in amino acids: CASTSNNEQFF. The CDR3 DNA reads TGTGCCAGCACCAGCAACAATGAGCAGTTCTTC.

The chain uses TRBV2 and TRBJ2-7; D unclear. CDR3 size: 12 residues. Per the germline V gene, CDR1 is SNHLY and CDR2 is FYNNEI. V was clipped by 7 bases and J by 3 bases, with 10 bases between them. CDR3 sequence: CASMGGLYEQYF. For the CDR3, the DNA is TGTGCCAGCATGGGCGGCCTCTACGAGCAGTACTTC. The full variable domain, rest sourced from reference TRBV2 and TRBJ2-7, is EPEVTQTPSHQVTQMGQEVILRCVPISNHLYFYWYRQILGQKVEFLVSFYNNEISEKSEIFDDQFSVERPDGSNFTLKIRSTKLEDSAMYFCASMGGLYEQYFGPGTRLTVT.

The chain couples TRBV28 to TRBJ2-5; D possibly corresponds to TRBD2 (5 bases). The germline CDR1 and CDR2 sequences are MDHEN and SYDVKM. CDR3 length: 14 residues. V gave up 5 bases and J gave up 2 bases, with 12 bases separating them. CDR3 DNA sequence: TGTGCCAGCAGTACTGGTACGGGGCAAGAGACCCAGTACTTC. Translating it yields CASSTGTGQETQYF.

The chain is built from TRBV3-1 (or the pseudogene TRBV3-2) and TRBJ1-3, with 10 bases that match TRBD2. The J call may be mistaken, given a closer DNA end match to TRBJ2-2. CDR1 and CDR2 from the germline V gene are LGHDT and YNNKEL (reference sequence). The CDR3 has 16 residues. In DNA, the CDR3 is TGTGCCAGCAGCCAGGTTGCTAGCGGGAGCGCCCGGGAGCTGTTTTTT. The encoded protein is CASSQVASGSARELFF.

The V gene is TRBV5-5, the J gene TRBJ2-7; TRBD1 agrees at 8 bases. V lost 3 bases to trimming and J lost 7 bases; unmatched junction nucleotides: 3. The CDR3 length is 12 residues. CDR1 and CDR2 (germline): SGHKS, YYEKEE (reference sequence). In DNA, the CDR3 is TGTGCCAGCAGCTGGACAGGGCGGGAGCAGTACTTC. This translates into CASSWTGREQYF.

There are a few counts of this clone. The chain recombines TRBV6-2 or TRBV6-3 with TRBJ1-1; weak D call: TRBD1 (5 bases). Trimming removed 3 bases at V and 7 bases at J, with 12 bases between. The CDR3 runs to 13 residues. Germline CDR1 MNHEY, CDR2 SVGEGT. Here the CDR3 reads CASSYLGGFEAFF. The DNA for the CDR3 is TGTGCCAGCAGTTATCTTGGGGGGTTTGAAGCTTTCTTT.

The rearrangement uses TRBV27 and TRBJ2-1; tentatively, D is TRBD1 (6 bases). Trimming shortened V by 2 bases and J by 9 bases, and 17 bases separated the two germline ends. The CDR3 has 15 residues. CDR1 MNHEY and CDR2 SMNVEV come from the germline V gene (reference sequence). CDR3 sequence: CASSLQGFPKGEQFF. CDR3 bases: TGTGCCAGCAGTTTACAGGGGTTCCCGAAGGGTGAGCAGTTCTTC.

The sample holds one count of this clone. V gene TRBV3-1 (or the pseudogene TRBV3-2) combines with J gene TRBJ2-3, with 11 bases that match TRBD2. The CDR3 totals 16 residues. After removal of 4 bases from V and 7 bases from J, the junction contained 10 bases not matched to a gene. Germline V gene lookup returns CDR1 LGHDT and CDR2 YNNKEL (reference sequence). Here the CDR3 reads CASSPYSSGRANTQYF. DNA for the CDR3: TGTGCCAGCAGCCCCTATAGTAGCGGGAGGGCCAATACGCAGTATTTT.

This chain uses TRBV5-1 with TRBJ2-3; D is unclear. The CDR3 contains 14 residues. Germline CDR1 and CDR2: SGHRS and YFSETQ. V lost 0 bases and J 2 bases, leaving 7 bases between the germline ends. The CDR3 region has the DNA TGCGCCAGCAGCTTGGGGAGATCCACAGATACGCAGTATTTT. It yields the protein CASSLGRSTDTQYF.

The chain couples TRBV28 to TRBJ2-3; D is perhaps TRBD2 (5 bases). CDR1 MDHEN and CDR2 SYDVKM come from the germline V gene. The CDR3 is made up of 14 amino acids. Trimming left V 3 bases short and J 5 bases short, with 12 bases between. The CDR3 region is CASSFFGEKDTQYF. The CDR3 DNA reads TGTGCCAGCAGTTTCTTCGGGGAAAAAGATACGCAGTATTTT.

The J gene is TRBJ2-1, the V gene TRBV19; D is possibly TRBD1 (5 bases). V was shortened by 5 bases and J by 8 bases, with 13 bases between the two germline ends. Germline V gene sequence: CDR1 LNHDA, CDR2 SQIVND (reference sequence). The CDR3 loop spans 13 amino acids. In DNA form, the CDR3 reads TGTGCCAGTAGTTACGGCAGGGCCTATGAGCAGTTCTTC. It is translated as CASSYGRAYEQFF.

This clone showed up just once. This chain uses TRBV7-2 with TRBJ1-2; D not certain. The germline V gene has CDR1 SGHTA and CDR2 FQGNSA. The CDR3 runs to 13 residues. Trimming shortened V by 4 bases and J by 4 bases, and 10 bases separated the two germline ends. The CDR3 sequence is CASSYLPSYGYTF. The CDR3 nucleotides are TGTGCCAGCAGCTACTTACCATCCTATGGCTACACCTTC.

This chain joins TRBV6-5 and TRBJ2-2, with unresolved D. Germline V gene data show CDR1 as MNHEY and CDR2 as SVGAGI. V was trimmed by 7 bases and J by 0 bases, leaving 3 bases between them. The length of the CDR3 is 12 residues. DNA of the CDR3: TGTGCCAGCAATACGAACACCGGGGAGCTGTTTTTT. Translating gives CASNTNTGELFF.

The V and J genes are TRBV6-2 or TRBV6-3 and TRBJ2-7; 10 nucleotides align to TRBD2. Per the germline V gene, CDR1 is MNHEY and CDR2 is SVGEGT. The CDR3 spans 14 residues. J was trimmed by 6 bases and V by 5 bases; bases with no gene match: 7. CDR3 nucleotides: TGTGCCAGCAGTCCCCTAGCGGGAGTGGGCGAGCAGTACTTC. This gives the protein CASSPLAGVGEQYF.

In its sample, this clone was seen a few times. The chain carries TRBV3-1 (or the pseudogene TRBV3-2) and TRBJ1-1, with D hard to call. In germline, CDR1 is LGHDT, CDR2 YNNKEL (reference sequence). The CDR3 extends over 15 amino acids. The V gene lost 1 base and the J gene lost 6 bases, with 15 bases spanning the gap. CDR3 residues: CASSQGASLWAEAFF. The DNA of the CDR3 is TGTGCCAGCAGCCAAGGCGCCAGTCTTTGGGCTGAAGCTTTCTTT.

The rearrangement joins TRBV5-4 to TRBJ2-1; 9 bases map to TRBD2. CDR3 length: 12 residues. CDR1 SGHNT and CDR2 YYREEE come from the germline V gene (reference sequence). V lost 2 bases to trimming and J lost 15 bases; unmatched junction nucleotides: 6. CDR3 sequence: CASSFELREGFF. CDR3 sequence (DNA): TGTGCCAGCAGCTTTGAGTTGCGGGAGGGGTTCTTC.

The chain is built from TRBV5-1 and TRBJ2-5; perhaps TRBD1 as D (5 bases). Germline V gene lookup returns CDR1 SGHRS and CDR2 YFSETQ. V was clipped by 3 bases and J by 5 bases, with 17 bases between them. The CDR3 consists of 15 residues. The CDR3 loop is CASSYAGASAETQYF. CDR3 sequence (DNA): TGCGCCAGCAGCTACGCTGGGGCCTCGGCGGAGACCCAGTACTTC.

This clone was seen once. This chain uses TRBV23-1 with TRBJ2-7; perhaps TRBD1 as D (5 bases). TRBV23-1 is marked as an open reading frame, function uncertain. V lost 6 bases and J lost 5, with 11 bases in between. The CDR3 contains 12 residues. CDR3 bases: TGCGCCAGCAGGGGGCTGGGAAACGAGCAGTACTTC. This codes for CASRGLGNEQYF.

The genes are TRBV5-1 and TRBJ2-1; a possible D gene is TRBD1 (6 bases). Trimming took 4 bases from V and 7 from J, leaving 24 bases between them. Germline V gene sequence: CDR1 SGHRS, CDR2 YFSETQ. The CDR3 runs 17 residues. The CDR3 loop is CASSPPPGQLVSNEQFF. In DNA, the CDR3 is TGCGCCAGCAGCCCACCGCCGGGACAACTAGTAAGTAATGAGCAGTTCTTC.

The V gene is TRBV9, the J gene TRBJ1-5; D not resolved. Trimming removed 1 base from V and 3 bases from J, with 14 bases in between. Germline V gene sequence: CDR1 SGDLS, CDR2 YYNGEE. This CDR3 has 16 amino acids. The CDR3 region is CASSVPGCQFNQPQHF. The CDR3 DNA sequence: TGTGCCAGCAGCGTACCTGGTTGCCAGTTCAATCAGCCCCAGCATTTT. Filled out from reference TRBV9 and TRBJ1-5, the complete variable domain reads DSGVTQTPKHLITATGQRVTLRCSPRSGDLSVYWYQQSLDQGLQFLIQYYNGEERAKGNILERFSAQQFPDLHSELNLSSLELGDSALYFCASSVPGCQFNQPQHFGDGTRLSIL.

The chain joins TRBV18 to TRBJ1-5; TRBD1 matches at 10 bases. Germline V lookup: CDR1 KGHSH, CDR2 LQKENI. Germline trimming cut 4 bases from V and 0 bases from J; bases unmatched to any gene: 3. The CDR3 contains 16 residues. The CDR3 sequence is CASSLGDRGSNQPQHF. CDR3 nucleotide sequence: TGTGCCAGCTCACTTGGGGACAGGGGTAGCAATCAGCCCCAGCATTTT. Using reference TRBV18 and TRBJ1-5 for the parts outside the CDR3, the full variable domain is NAGVMQNPRHLVRRRGQEARLRCSPMKGHSHVYWYRQLPEEGLKFMVYLQKENIIDESGMPKERFSAEFPKEGPSILRIQQVVRGDSAAYFCASSLGDRGSNQPQHFGDGTRLSIL.